Included here is one T cell receptor (beta chain) sequence, with context. Its specificity is unknown. At one end, the junction sequence differs from germline, possibly due to a read error. The source of the sample is a study of blood T cells in healthy people across ages. Findings and caveats of the study: Donor CMV status was unknown, possibly confounding expanded clonotype changes.

A sample-barcoded 5' primer and a J-beta primer mix were used in a second PCR of roughly 7 to 11 cycles. TCRdb reanalysed the 5' RACE reads using MiXCR and keeps one entry per CDR3 protein. The sample carries 1.5 million to 2 million distinct CDR3 sequences, 28% recorded once. The CDR3 is made up of 15 amino acids. Germline V gene data show CDR1 as MNHEY and CDR2 as SVGAGI. Source material: blood. J is TRBJ2-1 and V is TRBV6-5; possibly TRBD1 or TRBD2 for D (6 bases each). The sequence was obtained from a woman between 25 and 40 years old in good health. The CDR3 is CASRIDRGPYNEQFF. The CDR3 DNA reads as TGTGCCAGCAGAATCGACCGGGGGCCTTACAATGAGCAATTCTTC.